These 12 T cell receptor beta chains share one sample of origin, sequenced in a study of blood T cell repertoires in COVID-19. Sequencing was performed with immunoSEQ multiplex PCR; in TCRdb, only in-frame clones are kept and a portion is missing. The sample lists 250,000 to 300,000 clones; about 88% were seen once. What was sequenced was peripheral blood. Every receptor here comes from a man younger than 35 with active or convalescent COVID-19.

The CDR3 DNA reads TGCGCCAGCAGCCTGGACCTCAGGGAGACCCAGTACTTC. It encodes CASSLDLRETQYF. The chain uses TRBV5-1 and TRBJ2-5; no clear D. The ends were cut back, 4 bases at V and 5 bases at J, with 12 bases in the middle. The germline gives CDR1 SGHRS, CDR2 YFSETQ. The length of the CDR3 is 13 residues.

The chain has TRBV27 and TRBJ2-5, with TRBD2 matching 7 bases. The CDR3 totals 13 residues. The germline gives CDR1 MNHEY, CDR2 SMNVEV (reference sequence). V was clipped by 7 bases and J by 1 base; unmatched bases: 3. The CDR3 region is CASTSGGQETQYF. The CDR3 DNA reads as TGTGCCAGCACCTCGGGGGGCCAAGAGACCCAGTACTTC.

This clone has just a few counts. V gene TRBV19 combines with J gene TRBJ1-1, with D maybe TRBD1 (5 bases). V lost 5 bases to trimming and J lost 1 base, with 8 bases between them. The CDR3 runs to 13 residues. The V gene's germline CDR1 is LNHDA and CDR2 SQIVND (reference sequence). CDR3 region: CASSLTENTEAFF. The DNA for the CDR3 is TGTGCCAGTAGTCTGACAGAGAACACTGAAGCTTTCTTT.

This chain uses TRBV28 with TRBJ2-5, with TRBD1 identical over 7 bases. J lost 2 bases, V lost 7 bases, and 13 bases had no gene match. The CDR3 consists of 16 residues. The V gene's germline CDR1 is MDHEN and CDR2 SYDVKM. CDR3 residues: CASNSGQKISQETQYF. DNA of the CDR3: TGTGCCAGCAATTCGGGACAGAAAATTTCACAAGAGACCCAGTACTTC. The full variable domain, rest sourced from reference TRBV28 and TRBJ2-5, is DVKVTQSSRYLVKRTGEKVFLECVQDMDHENMFWYRQDPGLGLRLIYFSYDVKMKEKGDIPEGYSVSREKKERFSLILESASTNQTSMYLCASNSGQKISQETQYFGPGTRLLVL.

J is TRBJ1-4 and V is TRBV29-1; tentatively, D is TRBD1 (6 bases). The germline V and J ends were trimmed by 6 bases and 0 bases, with 14 bases remaining between them. The CDR3 is 15 residues long. Germline V gene lookup returns CDR1 SQVTM and CDR2 ANQGSEA. CDR3 DNA: TGCAGCGTCCGGGTAGGGGGAGCAACTAATGAAAAACTGTTTTTT. Amino acids: CSVRVGGATNEKLFF. The full variable domain, with the rest looked up from reference TRBV29-1 and TRBJ1-4, is SAVISQKPSRDICQRGTSLTIQCQVDSQVTMMFWYRQQPGQSLTLIATANQGSEATYESGFVIDKFPISRPNLTFSTLTVSNMSPEDSSIYLCSVRVGGATNEKLFFGSGTQLSVL.

V is TRBV7-3 and J is TRBJ2-3; D is undetermined. This CDR3 is 15 amino acids long. The V gene lost 5 bases and the J gene lost 0 bases, with 12 bases spanning the gap. Germline assignment: CDR1 SGHTA and CDR2 FQGTGA. The CDR3 nucleotides are TGTGCCAGCAGCCTCGAATACGGGAGCACAGATACGCAGTATTTT. This sequence encodes CASSLEYGSTDTQYF.

This clone was detected a few times. V is TRBV14 and J is TRBJ1-5, with TRBD1 matching 10 bases. This CDR3 is 15 amino acids long. Germline V gives CDR1 SGHDN, CDR2 FVKESK. With V trimmed by 1 base and J by 5 bases, 2 bases remained unmatched. CDR3 region: CASSQGQGADQPQHF. CDR3 coding DNA: TGTGCCAGCAGCCAAGGACAGGGGGCGGATCAGCCCCAGCATTTT.

V is TRBV5-1 and J is TRBJ2-5; TRBD1 agrees at 7 bases. The CDR3 is 15 amino acids. Looked up from germline, CDR1 is SGHRS and CDR2 is YFSETQ. V gave up 4 bases and J gave up 5 bases; unmatched junction bases: 11. CDR3 residues: CASSPTGYPGETQYF. CDR3 bases: TGCGCCAGCAGCCCGACAGGGTACCCTGGGGAGACCCAGTACTTC.

The chain combines TRBV10-3 with TRBJ1-6; no definite D call. In germline, CDR1 is ENHRY, CDR2 SYGVKD. The V and J ends lost 8 bases and 7 bases respectively, with 21 bases between them. This CDR3 is 16 amino acids long. The CDR3, as DNA: TGTGCCATCGGCTTGTCTGGGGATCCGGGAAATTCACCCCTCCACTTT. Translated, it gives CAIGLSGDPGNSPLHF.

This chain connects TRBV5-4 to TRBJ1-2, with D unclear. Germline-derived CDR1 and CDR2 are SGHNT and YYREEE (reference sequence). V was shortened by 4 bases and J by 7 bases, with 17 bases between the two germline ends. The CDR3 totals 14 residues. The CDR3 reads CASSLPTLPTGYTF. CDR3 nucleotides: TGTGCCAGCAGCCTACCCACTTTACCTACTGGCTACACCTTC.

The chain couples TRBV6-4 to TRBJ1-6; 7 bases are a match to TRBD1. J lost 10 bases, V lost 4 bases, and 10 bases had no gene match. Germline CDR1 MRHNA, CDR2 SNTAGT. This CDR3 is built from 15 residues. The CDR3 reads CASSAEGQAGSPLHF. DNA of the CDR3: TGTGCCAGCAGTGCCGAAGGACAGGCAGGATCACCCCTCCACTTT.

This rearrangement joins TRBV4-3 to TRBJ2-3; tentative D call: TRBD2 (6 bases). Trimming shortened V by 1 base and J by 3 bases, and 17 bases separated the two germline ends. This CDR3 region has 17 residues. The germline gives CDR1 LGHNA, CDR2 YSLEER. CDR3: CASSQGGVSGGTDTQYF. The DNA of the CDR3 is TGCGCCAGCAGCCAAGGAGGGGTCAGCGGAGGGACAGATACGCAGTATTTT.